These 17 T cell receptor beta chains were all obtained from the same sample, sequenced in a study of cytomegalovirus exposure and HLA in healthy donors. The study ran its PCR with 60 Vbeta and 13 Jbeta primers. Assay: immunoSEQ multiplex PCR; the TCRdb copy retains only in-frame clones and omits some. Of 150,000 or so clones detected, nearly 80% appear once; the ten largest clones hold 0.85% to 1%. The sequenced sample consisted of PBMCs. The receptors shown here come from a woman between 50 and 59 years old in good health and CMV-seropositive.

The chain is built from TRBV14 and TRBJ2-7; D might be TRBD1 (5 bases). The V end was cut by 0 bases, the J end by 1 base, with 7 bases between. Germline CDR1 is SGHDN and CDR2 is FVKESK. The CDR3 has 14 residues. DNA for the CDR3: TGTGCCAGCAGCCAAGACAAGGGGTCCTACGAGCAGTACTTC. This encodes CASSQDKGSYEQYF.

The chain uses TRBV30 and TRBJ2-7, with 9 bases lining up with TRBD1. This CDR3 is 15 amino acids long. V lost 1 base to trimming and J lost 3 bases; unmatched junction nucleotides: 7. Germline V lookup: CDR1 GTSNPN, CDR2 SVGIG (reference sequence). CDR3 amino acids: CAWSENTGGGYEQYF. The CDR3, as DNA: TGTGCCTGGAGTGAGAATACAGGGGGCGGCTACGAGCAGTACTTC.

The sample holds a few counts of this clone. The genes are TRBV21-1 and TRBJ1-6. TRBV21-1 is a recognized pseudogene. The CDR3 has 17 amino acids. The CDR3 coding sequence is TGTGCCAGCAGCCCCCGGGGGGGTGTTGGTTATAATTCACCCCTCCACTTT. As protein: CASSPRGGVGYNSPLHF.

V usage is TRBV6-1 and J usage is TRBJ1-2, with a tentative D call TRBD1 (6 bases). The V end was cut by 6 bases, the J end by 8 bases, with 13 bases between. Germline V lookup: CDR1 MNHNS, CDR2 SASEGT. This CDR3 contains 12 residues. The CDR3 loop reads CASSTGSWGYTF. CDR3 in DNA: TGTGCCAGCAGCACAGGGTCTTGGGGCTACACCTTC.

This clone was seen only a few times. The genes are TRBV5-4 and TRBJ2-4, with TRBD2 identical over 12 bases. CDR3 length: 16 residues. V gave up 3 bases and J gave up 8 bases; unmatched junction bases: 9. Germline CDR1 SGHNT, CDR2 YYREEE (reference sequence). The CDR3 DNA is TGTGCCAGCAGCTCCAGACTAGCGGGAGAACAAGACATTCAGTACTTC. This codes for CASSSRLAGEQDIQYF.

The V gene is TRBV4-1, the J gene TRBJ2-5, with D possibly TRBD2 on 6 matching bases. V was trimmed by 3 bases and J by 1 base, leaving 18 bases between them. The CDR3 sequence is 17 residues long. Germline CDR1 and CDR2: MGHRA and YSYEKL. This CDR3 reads CASSHRRGAGIQETQYF. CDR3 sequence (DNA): TGCGCCAGCAGCCACCGACGCGGCGCGGGAATCCAAGAGACCCAGTACTTC.

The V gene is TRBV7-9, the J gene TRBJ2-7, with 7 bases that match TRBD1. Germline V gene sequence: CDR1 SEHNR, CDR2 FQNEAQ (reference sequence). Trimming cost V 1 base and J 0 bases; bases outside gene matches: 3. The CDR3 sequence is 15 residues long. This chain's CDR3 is CASSLGGQSSYEQYF. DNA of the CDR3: TGTGCCAGCAGCTTAGGGGGACAGAGCTCCTACGAGCAGTACTTC.

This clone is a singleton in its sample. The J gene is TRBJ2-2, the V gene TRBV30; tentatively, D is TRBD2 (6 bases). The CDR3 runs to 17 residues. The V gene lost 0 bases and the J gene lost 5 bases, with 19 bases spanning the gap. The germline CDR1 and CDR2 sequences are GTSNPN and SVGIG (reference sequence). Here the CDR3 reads CAWSVRGTPRSTGELFF. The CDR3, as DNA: TGTGCCTGGAGTGTACGGGGGACTCCTCGTTCTACCGGGGAGCTGTTTTTT.

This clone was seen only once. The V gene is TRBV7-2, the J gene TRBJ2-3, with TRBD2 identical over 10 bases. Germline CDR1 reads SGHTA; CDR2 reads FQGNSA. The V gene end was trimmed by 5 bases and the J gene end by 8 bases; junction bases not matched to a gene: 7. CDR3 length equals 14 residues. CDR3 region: CASSLTRTSGTQYF. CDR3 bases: TGTGCCAGCAGCCTAACCCGGACTAGCGGTACGCAGTATTTT.

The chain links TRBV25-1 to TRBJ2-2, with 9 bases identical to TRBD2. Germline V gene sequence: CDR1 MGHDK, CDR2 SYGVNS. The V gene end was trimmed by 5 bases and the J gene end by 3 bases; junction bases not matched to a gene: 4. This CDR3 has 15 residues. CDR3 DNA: TGTGCCAGCAGTAAGGCGGGGGGGGACACCGGGGAGCTGTTTTTT. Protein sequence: CASSKAGGDTGELFF.

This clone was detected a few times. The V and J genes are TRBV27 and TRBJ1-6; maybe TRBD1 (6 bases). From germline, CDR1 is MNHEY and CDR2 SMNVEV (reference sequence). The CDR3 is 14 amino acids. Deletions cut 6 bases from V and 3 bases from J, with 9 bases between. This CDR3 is CASSRGGYNSPLHF. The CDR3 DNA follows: TGTGCCAGCAGCCGAGGGGGCTATAATTCACCCCTCCACTTT.

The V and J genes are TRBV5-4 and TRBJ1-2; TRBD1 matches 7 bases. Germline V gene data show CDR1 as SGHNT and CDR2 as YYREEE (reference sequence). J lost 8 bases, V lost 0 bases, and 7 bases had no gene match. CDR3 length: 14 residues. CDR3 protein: CASSLVTGLVGYTF. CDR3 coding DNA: TGTGCCAGCAGCTTGGTGACAGGGTTGGTCGGCTACACCTTC. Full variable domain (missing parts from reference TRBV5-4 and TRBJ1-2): ETGVTQSPTHLIKTRGQQVTLRCSSQSGHNTVSWYQQALGQGPQFIFQYYREEENGRGNFPPRFSGLQFPNYSSELNVNALELDDSALYLCASSLVTGLVGYTFGSGTRLTVV.

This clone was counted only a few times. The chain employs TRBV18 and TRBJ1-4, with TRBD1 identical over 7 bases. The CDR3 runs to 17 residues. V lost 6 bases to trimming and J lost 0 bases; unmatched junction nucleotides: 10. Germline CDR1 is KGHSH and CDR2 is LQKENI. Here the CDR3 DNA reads TGTGCCAGCTCCGACAGGGTTTTGGTTGCAACTAATGAAAAACTGTTTTTT. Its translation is CASSDRVLVATNEKLFF.

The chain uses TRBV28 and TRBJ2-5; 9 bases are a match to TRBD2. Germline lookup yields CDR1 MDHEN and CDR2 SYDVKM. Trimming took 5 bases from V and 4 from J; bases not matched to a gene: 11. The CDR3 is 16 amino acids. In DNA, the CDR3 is TGTGCCAGCAGTCCAGGCGCGGGGGGGCGGGGAGAGACCCAGTACTTC. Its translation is CASSPGAGGRGETQYF.

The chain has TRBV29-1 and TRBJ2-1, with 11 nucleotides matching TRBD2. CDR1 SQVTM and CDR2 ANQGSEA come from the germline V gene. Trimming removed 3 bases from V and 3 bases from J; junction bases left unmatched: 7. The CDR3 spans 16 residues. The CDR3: CSVEGLAVNHYNEQFF. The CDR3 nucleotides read TGCAGCGTTGAGGGACTAGCGGTTAACCACTACAATGAGCAGTTCTTC.

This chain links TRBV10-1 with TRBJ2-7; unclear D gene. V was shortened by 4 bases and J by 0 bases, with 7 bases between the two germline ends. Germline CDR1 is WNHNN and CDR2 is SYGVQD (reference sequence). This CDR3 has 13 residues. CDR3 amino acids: CASSAGSSYEQYF. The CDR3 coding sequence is TGCGCCAGCAGTGCGGGTAGCTCCTACGAGCAGTACTTC.

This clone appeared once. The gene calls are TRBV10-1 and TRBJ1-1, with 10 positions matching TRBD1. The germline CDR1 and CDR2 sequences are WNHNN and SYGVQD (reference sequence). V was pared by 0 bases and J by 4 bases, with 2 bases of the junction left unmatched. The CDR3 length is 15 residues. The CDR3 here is CASSESGTGATEAFF. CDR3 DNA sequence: TGCGCCAGCAGTGAGTCGGGGACAGGGGCCACTGAAGCTTTCTTT.